This record concerns one T cell receptor beta chain sequence. This clone's antigen is unknown. No much larger clone exists at a distance of one base, and base qualities are not known. TCRbeta CDR3 regions were amplified from genomic DNA using the immunoSEQ Assay, a bias-controlled multiplex PCR. Processing in the source paper ran as follows. The number of nucleated cells in each sample was estimated from the amplification of reference gene primers within the assay. To quantify the absolute abundance of each unique TCRbeta CDR3 rearrangement, sequence reads were collapsed and filtered. For each sample, productive Simpson clonality was calculated as the square root of Simpson's diversity index across productive rearrangements. TCRdb holds this immuneACCESS table with in-frame rearrangements only. Some clones are missing; in checked studies, unresolved V genes explain under half, and the rest has no known cause. V and J calls and clone size are those listed in that table; D and trimming were worked out from the DNA. In this sample the table shows over 450,000 clones, roughly 89% of which occur a single time. Clones ranked in the top ten supply around 0.92% of the sample.

The record originates from a study of blood T cell repertoires in COVID-19 (dated by TCRdb to 2018 to 2020). For the study in its entirety: The collaborator samples originated in the United States, Italy and Spain and spanned the acute and convalescent phases of COVID-19. The prospective study material was composed of cDNA or gDNA derived from T cells, B-cell-depleted T cells, or PBMCs. The dataset comprised deeply sampled blood TCRbeta repertoires from subjects exposed to, actively infected with, or recovered from COVID-19. A freely available public database, intended as a resource for researchers studying the immune response to SARS-CoV-2, is where the repertoires were released. Samples were obtained from the ongoing ImmuneRACE study (first 160 participants) and from some 1,200 subjects provided by 6 global collaborators. Nearly every sample came with metadata listing a de-identified subject ID, COVID-19 status, age in years and sex. Where available, HLA class I and class II types were obtained from metadata supplied by the sample provider rather than from assay-based typing.

Study-wide findings and limitations: Clinical and demographic metadata were provided uncurated, with the amount varying by source and participant.

CDR1 and CDR2 are read off the germline V gene as SGHDT and YYEEEE. After removal of 7 bases from V and 4 bases from J, the junction retains 7 bases not matched to a gene. Including the terminal cysteine and phenylalanine, the CDR3 comprises 15 residues. The retained sequence is limited to the CDR3, 45 bases, with the frame set at the first base. One collaborating source in Seattle enrolled patients while the patients were actively infected and followed the patients over time throughout the course of disease. Collaborating institutions collected whole blood in K2EDTA tubes following their own protocols. For TCRbeta analysis, collaborator samples were shipped as frozen whole blood, as isolated PBMCs, or as DNA extracted from either sample type.

The receptor's source is a man aged 18 to 35 with COVID-19, enrolled during active disease. The sequencing input was peripheral blood. This sequence uses TRBV5-6 and TRBJ2-3; TRBD2 agrees with 12 junctional bases. The DNA is TGTGCCAGCCGATCTAGCGGGGGGGTCGCAGATACGCAGTATTTT. This is translated as CASRSSGGVADTQYF. Supplemented by the reference TRBV5-6 and TRBJ2-3 proteins around the CDR3, the complete variable domain is DAGVTQSPTHLIKTRGQQVTLRCSPKSGHDTVSWYQQALGQGPQFIFQYYEEEERQRGNFPDRFSGHQFPNYSSELNVNALLLGDSALYLCASRSSGGVADTQYFGPGTRLTVL.